This TCR beta chain was found in a study of T cell repertoires in cytomegalovirus infection. As for the study in general: As its CMV epitopes, the study selected recently identified HLA-C-restricted and well-studied HLA-B-restricted targets. Signatures in public TCR beta sequences pointed to both CMV infection and matching HLA type. Study-level findings and limits: HLA-C-restricted CMV-specific TCR beta clonotypes prevailed in the ex vivo response.

For this clonotype: Its antigen is not identified. This sequence may be a read error, since a much larger clone differs from it by one base.

The CDR3 has 11 residues. Germline V gene sequence: CDR1 MNHEY, CDR2 SMNVEV (reference sequence). Trimming stripped 3 bases from V and 9 bases from J, with 6 bases between. TCRdb reprocessed the reads via MiXCR and lists one record per CDR3 protein. The table has some 800,000 distinct CDR3 sequences, 32% seen once. Specimen: cultured CD8+ T cells from PBMCs, collected from culture after CMV antigen stimulation. The chain uses TRBV27 and TRBJ2-1, with no clear D. The TCR comes from a human donor in good health (CMV status not recorded). Some clones in this sample may be carry-over from other donors' samples. The CDR3 here is CASSFIGEQFF. In DNA, the CDR3 is TGTGCCAGCAGTTTTATCGGTGAGCAGTTCTTC.